Listed here is a single TCR beta chain. Its antigen remains unidentified. This entry comes from a study of beta chain features in type 1 diabetes. Points from the study as a whole: Patients with Type 1 diabetes showed moderately but significantly shorter TCRB CDR3s in all four CD4+ subsets. The study found that naive, central memory and Treg TCRB repertoires appeared more similar in patients than in healthy donors.

The CDR3 runs 14 residues. Germline CDR1 KGHSH, CDR2 LQKENI. V lost 0 bases, J lost 7 bases, and 10 bases lay in between. Sequenced material consisted of expressed TCRB transcripts (all of the isolated RNA was reverse transcribed). Data came from immunoSEQ multiplex PCR; TCRdb stores just in-frame clones and leaves some out. Here the sample spans fewer than 350,000 clones, around 19% being singletons. This chain uses TRBV18 with TRBJ1-5; D may be TRBD1 (5 bases). This receptor was identified in a woman under 30 in good health. The specimen sequenced was naive CD4+ T cells from blood. CDR3 amino acids: CASSPPGGEQPQHF. CDR3 nucleotides: TGTGCCAGCTCACCACCGGGAGGGGAACAGCCCCAGCATTTT.